The present TCR beta chain was sequenced within a study of radiotherapy plus CTLA-4 blockade in lung cancer. This clone was found once. TCRdb keeps only in-frame clones here, not all; method: immunoSEQ multiplex PCR. The sample has 75,000 or so clones; roughly three quarters are singletons. J gave up 2 bases and V 0 bases, and 14 bases lay outside the gene matches. The CDR3 has 19 amino acids. Germline CDR1 and CDR2: SGHDN and FVKESK. This TCR came from a human donor with non-small cell lung cancer who had a complete response to radiotherapy plus ipilimumab. Sequenced here: peripheral blood, sampled from a patient treated with radiotherapy plus ipilimumab. The V call is TRBV14, the J call TRBJ2-3; 7 nucleotides agree with TRBD2. In DNA form, the CDR3 reads TGTGCCAGCAGCCAAGAGAAGAGCGGGGAGATAAATTTCACAGATACGCAGTATTTT. This translates into CASSQEKSGEINFTDTQYF.